The present T cell receptor beta chain was sequenced within a study of neurological immune-mediated disorders. Study-wide findings and caveats: CDR3 amino acid sequences of expanded clones were not shared across subjects, a result suggesting private repertoires in all groups.

The team produced cDNA through 5'RACE using 10-nucleotide random UMIs. One entry per CDR3 protein results from TCRdb running MiXCR on the 5' RACE reads. The table lists 45,000 or so distinct CDR3 sequences, roughly 13% of them singletons, with around 1.3% in the top ten. With respect to this clonotype: Its antigen is not identified.

The V and J ends lost 0 bases and 0 bases respectively, with 6 bases between them. Germline CDR1 and CDR2: MNHNY and SVGAGI (reference sequence). The CDR3 length is 15 residues. Stored at -80 C, 2 million PBMCs were the source of the unsorted libraries. The J gene is TRBJ1-3, the V gene TRBV6-6, with D hard to call. This receptor was identified in a female donor in good health. The sample comprised PBMCs. CDR3: CASSYSQSSGNTIYF. For the CDR3, the DNA is TGTGCCAGCAGTTACTCCCAGAGCTCTGGAAACACCATATATTTT.